Listed below are T cell receptor beta chains from one sample, sequenced in a study of cytomegalovirus exposure and HLA in healthy donors. Profiled with immunoSEQ multiplex PCR; TCRdb holds only in-frame clones, not every one. The sample has some 41,000 clones, under 60% seen once. Sequencing was carried out using PBMCs. These receptor sequences come from a man aged 55 to 70 in good health and CMV-seronegative. Each CDR3 is given without its conserved first and last residue.

TRBV7-8 | ASSPGGDTEAF
TRBV19 | ASSIAYGGTTEAF
TRBV2 | ASNGQSAEKLF
TRBV11-2 | ASRTSGRDEQY
TRBV7-2 | ASSFPRISGGYT
TRBV7-2 | ASSLVGRTSGKSEQF
TRBV29-1 | SVGGQANGGETQY
TRBV5-4 | ASSEGLAGSASQY
TRBV9 | ASSVEIGGGNTEAF
TRBV5-8 | ASSFRTSPLADTQY
TRBV5-1 | ASSPTGSYEQY
TRBV29-1 | SENRGYTEAF
TRBV11-2 | ASTGSYNEQF
TRBV7-9 | ASSLGGSGNEQF
TRBV4-2 | ASSQDWRLAGLDTQY
TRBV4-3 | ASSPGGPGANVLT
TRBV7-9 | ASSSQSRGQANIQY
TRBV18 | ASSPGGGDYGYT
TRBV30 | AWSGGLTEAF
TRBV6-5 | ASSGRDSPYEQY
TRBV6-5 | ASSLDRGNSPLH
TRBV5-1 | ASSRTGQGGSDEQF
TRBV18 | ASSPEGRGYGYT
TRBV7-8 | ASSPISVQGANYGYT
TRBV14 | ASSQVSPRGAYGYT
TRBV28 | ASSVQGRDSGELF
TRBV10-3 | AIMTDYEQY
TRBV9 | ASSVVGDVAAF
TRBV5-1 | ASSSGGGRETQY
TRBV30 | AWSLRVYEQY
TRBV10-3 | AIRAGTGQGGAGTDTQY
TRBV30 | AWELAGYTGELF
TRBV28 | ASTSWGDYNEQF
TRBV6-6 | ASGTGVHEQY
TRBV7-9 | ASSPSGRLYGYT
TRBV30 | AWSWDITYEQY
TRBV2 | ASTGEGLTEAF
TRBV25-1 | ASSAGTTGANVLT
TRBV5-1 | ASSSIGTAEETQY
TRBV5-4 | ASSLGTGDGYT
TRBV20-1 | SAESRTEAF
TRBV7-2 | ASSFASGSLETQY
TRBV6-6 | ASRSTASNEKLF
TRBV11-1 | ASSLIGTGELF
TRBV30 | AWSRQNTEAF
TRBV5-1 | ASSLNNNEQF
TRBV11-2 | ASSLRAGGPTGPRTQY
TRBV27 | ASKDRGLQINEQF
TRBV27 | ASSLGGGLSYEQY
TRBV28 | ASSLGLAGTKEY
TRBV18 | ASSLVTGSNQPQH
TRBV5-1 | ASSWGQGSEKLF
TRBV28 | ASNPEGVAVNEQF
TRBV2 | ASSESGRADYEQY
TRBV5-1 | ASSASPGSYGYT